A single sample gave rise to the 12 T cell receptor beta chains below, sequenced in a study of T cell responses to AZD1222 COVID-19 vaccine. The protocol was immunoSEQ multiplex PCR, while the TCRdb copy is restricted to in-frame clones and leaves out a portion. The table shows 170,000 or so clones, with 75% to 90% occurring only once. The source material was peripheral blood, sampled on day 0 of AZD1222 vaccination. The receptors derive from an adult in good health.

V is TRBV6-5 and J is TRBJ2-7; maybe TRBD2 (5 bases). V lost 6 bases to trimming and J lost 2 bases, with 14 bases between them. This CDR3 spans 14 amino acids. Per germline, CDR1 MNHEY and CDR2 SVGAGI. CDR3 in DNA: TGTGCCAGCAGGGAGGATAATCCACCCTACGAGCAGTACTTC. Its translation: CASREDNPPYEQYF.

This chain's CDR3 is CASSFGTGHYNEQFF. The DNA of the CDR3 is TGTGCCAGCAGCTTCGGGACAGGGCACTACAATGAGCAGTTCTTC. This chain joins TRBV11-2 and TRBJ2-1, with 9 bases lining up with TRBD1. From germline, CDR1 is SGHAT and CDR2 FQNNGV. The CDR3 length is 15 residues. The V segment lost 3 bases and the J segment 3 bases; nucleotides outside the gene matches: 3.

The chain has TRBV3-1 (or the pseudogene TRBV3-2) and TRBJ1-5; tentatively, D is TRBD1 (5 bases). Deletions cut 3 bases from V and 4 bases from J, with 13 bases between. CDR1 is LGHDT and CDR2 is YNNKEL in the germline V gene (reference sequence). This CDR3 region has 15 residues. In DNA form, the CDR3 reads TGTGCCAGCAGCCAGGGGGGGATTCGGAATCAGCCCCAGCATTTT. Its translation is CASSQGGIRNQPQHF.

This chain joins TRBV9 and TRBJ2-3; 14 bases line up with TRBD2. The CDR3 extends over 16 amino acids. Losses at the gene ends were 2 bases for V and 5 bases for J; bases not matched to a gene: 4. CDR1 and CDR2 from the germline V gene are SGDLS and YYNGEE. The CDR3 is CASSVGLAGGGDTQYF. CDR3 nucleotide sequence: TGTGCCAGCAGCGTCGGACTAGCGGGAGGTGGAGATACGCAGTATTTT.

This chain links TRBV28 with TRBJ1-2; 8 positions match TRBD1. V trimming: 4 bases; J trimming: 8 bases; junction bases outside the gene matches: 12. The germline CDR1 and CDR2 sequences are MDHEN and SYDVKM. This CDR3 comprises 15 residues. For the CDR3, the DNA is TGTGCCAGCAGTTCGACAAGGGGCAGGGGGCAAGGCTACACCTTC. Amino acids: CASSSTRGRGQGYTF.

The CDR3 nucleotides read TGTGCCACCAGCAGAGATATGGAATCAAGGCACCCCCAGCATTTT. This translates into CATSRDMESRHPQHF. V is TRBV15 and J is TRBJ1-5; D is ambiguous. Deletions cut 0 bases from V and 10 bases from J, with 16 bases between. CDR3 size: 15 residues. Germline assignment: CDR1 LNHNV and CDR2 YYDKDF (reference sequence).

V and J are TRBV6-5 and TRBJ2-7, with D perhaps given as TRBD1 or TRBD2 (5 bases each). The germline gives CDR1 MNHEY, CDR2 SVGAGI. This CDR3 is 15 amino acids long. Trimming cost V 11 bases and J 0 bases, with 20 bases left between them. CDR3: CAGNNEGRSSYEQYF. The CDR3 region has the DNA TGTGCCGGGAACAATGAGGGACGTAGCTCCTACGAGCAGTACTTC.

The V and J genes are TRBV7-9 and TRBJ1-6; D gene ambiguous. Germline-derived CDR1 and CDR2 are SEHNR and FQNEAQ (reference sequence). The CDR3 length is 14 residues. Trimming cost V 5 bases and J 14 bases, with 19 bases left between them. DNA of the CDR3: TGTGCCAGCAGCCTCGGGCTCGCGGGCGGGGCCCTCCACTTT. Residues: CASSLGLAGGALHF.

The J gene is TRBJ2-5, the V gene TRBV3-1 (or the pseudogene TRBV3-2); 7 positions match TRBD1. This CDR3 is 13 amino acids long. Trimming took 6 bases from V and 5 from J; bases not matched to a gene: 6. Per germline, CDR1 LGHDT and CDR2 YNNKEL (reference sequence). The CDR3 sequence: CASSFGQVETQYF. The CDR3 DNA reads as TGTGCCAGCAGTTTCGGACAGGTGGAGACCCAGTACTTC.

The V call is TRBV6-5, the J call TRBJ1-5; 7 positions match TRBD1. Germline V gene data show CDR1 as MNHEY and CDR2 as SVGAGI. The CDR3 has 15 amino acids. Losses at the gene ends were 2 bases for V and 6 bases for J; bases not matched to a gene: 7. The CDR3 reads CASSYGRGLGQPQHF. The CDR3 DNA is TGTGCCAGCAGTTACGGGAGGGGGCTCGGTCAGCCCCAGCATTTT.

The genes are TRBV12-3 or TRBV12-4 and TRBJ1-2; D gene ambiguous. V was trimmed by 1 base and J by 3 bases, leaving 6 bases between them. This CDR3 is 13 amino acids long. In DNA, the CDR3 is TGTGCCAGCAGTTTAGATAGGGACTATGGCTACACCTTC. Protein product: CASSLDRDYGYTF.

V is TRBV1 and J is TRBJ2-5. TRBV1 is noted as a pseudogene. This CDR3 has 16 amino acids. The CDR3 loop is CTSSQEAAILGETQYF. For the CDR3, the DNA is TGCACCAGCAGCCAAGAAGCTGCTATACTGGGGGAGACCCAGTACTTC.